This T cell receptor beta chain was observed in a study of response to subunit inactivated influenza vaccine. One entry per CDR3 protein results from TCRdb running MiXCR on the RT-PCR reads. The sample contains 550,000 to 600,000 distinct CDR3 sequences, around 11% of which appear only once. The CDR3 consists of 12 residues. V lost 1 base, J lost 4 bases, and 3 bases lay in between. Germline V lookup: CDR1 LNHNV, CDR2 YYDKDF (reference sequence). The chain links TRBV15 to TRBJ2-3; D call uncertain. The material was PBMCs from blood, obtained on the day of vaccination. The source of this sequence is a man in his fifties or sixties who received an inactivated influenza vaccine. DNA of the CDR3: TGTGCCACCAGCAGAGCAGCAGATACGCAGTATTTT. Translating it yields CATSRAADTQYF.